This T cell receptor (beta chain) derives from a study of cytomegalovirus exposure and HLA in healthy donors (dated by TCRdb to 2016 to 2017). Context from the whole study: In an earlier analysis of approximately 640 of the donors, around 300 Gb of sequence data and about 110 million unique TCR beta sequences from some 170 million T cells were reported. Both class I and class II loci were covered by HLA typing, at four-digit resolution. A later genetic analysis used genome-wide SNP genotypes for about 55% of the 666 donors, treating that subset as a discovery cohort. All discovery cohort repertoires had been generated on a single sequencing platform. Approximately 300 gigabases of sequencing data and roughly 81 million unique TCR sequences made up an early release that covered several hundred HLA-typed donors. Typing coverage differed by locus: A, B, C, DRB1 and DQB1 were typed in about 629-640 donors, DQA1 in 500 to 550, DPA1 in 606, and DPB1 in approximately 450. To study patterns of TCR occurrence, a later analysis re-analyzed previously published TCR beta repertoires from 650 to 750 donors and added high-resolution HLA genotyping. An earlier analysis of approximately 580 of the donors used high-throughput TCR beta sequencing to judge whether each TCR beta V gene segment behaved as functional or pseudogenic. In addition to the first cohort of 666 subjects, a separate validation cohort of 120 different subjects was used. Rather than drawing on any new phenotypic data, the later analysis identified candidate immune exposures from TCR beta sequences and the way those sequences occurred across donors. Of the roughly 400 genotyped donors, approximately 83% fell in the genetic ancestry cluster associated with self-reported Caucasian donors. The study aimed to test whether cataloging public T cell receptors could reveal signatures of past pathogen exposure. On average, about 200,000 unique TCR beta nucleotide sequences were sequenced per donor among fewer than 500 genotyped donors of the cohort, with 15% to 20% of those sequences being non-productive. High-throughput TCR immunosequencing, statistical association of individual TCRs with disease status, and machine learning were combined to predict cytomegalovirus infection status. Alongside the repertoire data, information on donor age, sex, ethnicity and CMV serostatus was compiled. A few DR-DQ haplotypes were treated as single units for association and clustering because of strong linkage in the cohort. The study profiled the T cell repertoires of under 850 subjects by immunosequencing and related them to cytomegalovirus serostatus. General findings and caveats noted by the study authors: An earlier analysis of 587 of the donors showed that most TCR beta V segments appeared in productive rearrangements either about 87% or about 30% of the time, which broadly matched IMGT annotations. Presence/absence analyses assumed roughly uniform sequencing depth across donors, an assumption that may not hold. A further reported finding was that TCR beta sequences accurately predicted the HLA-A and HLA-B alleles for most subjects in the first cohort. Linkage disequilibrium might explain the correlated functional status among segregating V segments, but an unknown experimental factor could not be ruled out. At a false discovery rate of 0.05, a later analysis linked 16,951 TCR beta sequences to specific HLA alleles. In vitro tests confirmed that a few of the cytomegalovirus-associated TCR beta chains recognize cytomegalovirus antigens. A later genetic analysis associated a missense DCLRE1C variant with V-gene and J-gene trimming of TCR beta chains, and an independent cohort replicated the association. A cluster of highly shared sequence variants was judged likely to represent a technical artifact of the sequencing pipeline. A later analysis reported that several top co-occurrence clusters appeared linked to parvovirus B19, influenza, CMV and Epstein-Barr virus. Strong co-occurrence of HLA alleles, especially DR and DQ, made assigning TCR associations to individual alleles difficult. The authors suggested that the approach could potentially be generalized to other disease states and immunological phenotypes. HLA typing was unavailable for some donors at each locus, so association tests used only the typed subset. Approximately 16 rarely observed V segments, including chromosome 9 orphons, were excluded from the earlier analysis of several hundred of the donors because counts were too low. The cohort was sequenced for TCR beta chains only, and without alpha or paired-chain data the features that could be detected were limited. Because the 87-base-pair reads could not distinguish some IMGT-functional V segments, including TRBV6-2 and TRBV6-3, those segments were excluded. In a later analysis, the rate of TCR association differed among HLA loci, with DRB1 alleles having the most associated TCRs and HLA-C alleles having the fewest. According to a later genetic analysis, donors in an Asian-associated ancestry cluster had fewer N-insertions in productive TCRs than the roughly 700-donor mean. The classifier was reported to diagnose cytomegalovirus status with high specificity and sensitivity in both the original and validation cohorts. CMV serostatus was the only immune exposure information available for the cohort. In a later analysis, HLA-associated TCR beta chains were found to be more clonally expanded and to have lower generation probabilities than equally common non-associated chains. A later analysis found that most CMV-associated TCR beta chains appeared HLA-restricted, with HLA associations seemingly driven largely by CMV exposure. In the study, some 160 TCR beta chains were listed as associated with cytomegalovirus. While some public TCRs were present in many individuals, most TCR sequences turned up only very rarely across donors.

The junction shows trimming of 5 bases on V and 1 base on J, plus 17 bases between the germline ends. The germline V gene (reference sequence) yields MNHNY for CDR1 and SVGAGI for CDR2. The CDR3 numbers 16 residues from cysteine through phenylalanine. The sequence is cut down to CDR3 DNA, 48 bases in frame from base 1. Receptor amplification or capture employed the immunoSEQ multiplex PCR assay. For the multiplex PCR, a mixture combining 60 forward primers for TCR Vbeta segments and 13 reverse primers for TCR Jbeta segments was used. A multiplex PCR assay on genomic DNA amplified the CDR3 region of rearranged TCR beta genes. On the Illumina HiSeq System, the amplified TCR beta libraries were sequenced as 87-base-pair reads. Regarding the original processing steps: A later analysis counted around 72 million unique TCR beta chains across the 600 to 850 repertoires, and some 11 million of these chains were shared by at least two donors. To remove PCR and sequencing errors, raw reads were error-corrected and collapsed into unique sequences using a nearest-neighbor algorithm that merged closely related sequences. CDR3 sequences were aligned to IMGT reference sequences to assign V, D and J gene segments. For a sequence to be retained, at least a six-nucleotide match to both a V gene segment and a J gene segment was required. A rearrangement counted as productive if the CDR3 had no stop codons and remained in frame with V and J, and every other rearrangement counted as non-productive. Following IMGT convention, CDR3 was defined as the stretch from the second conserved V-encoded cysteine up to the conserved J-encoded phenylalanine. In an earlier analysis of roughly 580 of the donors, sequences lacking an unambiguous match to a single V gene segment were excluded. In an earlier analysis of about 590 of the donors, a V segment was called functional when productive rearrangements were above 56.7%, and segregating when the standard deviation between donors exceeded 5%. To diagnose cytomegalovirus status from the catalog of TCR beta chain sequences, a statistical classification framework was built. In a later analysis, V and J genes were assigned by comparing TCR nucleotide sequences against IMGT/GENE-DB human TR gene sequences. In a later analysis, CDR3 sequences and most-parsimonious VDJ recombination scenarios were assigned using the TCRdist pipeline. In a later analysis, every TCR beta chain was defined by the combination of its CDR3 amino acid sequence and its V-gene family, and reads without a unique V-gene family were dropped. As a way to deal with suspected cross-contamination and a sequencing artifact, a later analysis dropped nearly 600 nucleotide sequences that were highly shared and had low generation probability. In a later analysis, a clonal expansion index was calculated for each public chain from normalized within-repertoire ranks of inferred template counts. Generation probabilities in a later analysis came from a VDJ recombination model fitted to out-of-frame rearrangements, and those results were checked against IGoR. Hypergeometric tests were used in a later analysis to score TCR-TCR, TCR-HLA and TCR-CMV co-occurrence, with a repertoire-size bias correction applied to the TCR pairs. A later analysis estimated false discovery rates by permuting HLA or CMV assignments 20 times. In a later analysis, co-occurring TCRs were grouped using DBSCAN, with TCRdist sequence similarity added in when clustering inside HLA-allele-positive subsets. For co-occurrence clustering, repertoires with fewer than 30,000 or more than 120,000 public chains were excluded, along with roughly 5 repertoires with anomalous nucleotide sharing. Not all clones reach the TCRdb copy of this immuneACCESS table, which keeps in-frame sequences only. Checked studies attribute under half of the gap to unresolved V genes and leave the rest unexplained. That table is the source of V, J and clone size, and D and trimming were worked out from the DNA. The sample includes 110,000 to 150,000 clones, with roughly 85% observed a single time. Of the sample, 3% to 3.5% is held by the ten largest clones.

The cohort was made up of 500 to 850 healthy bone marrow donors. At the time of sampling, every cohort member was nominally healthy, though immune exposures that went unrecorded were likely present. The donor tested CMV seronegative and was one of the 352 seronegative cohort members. Each donor provided a peripheral blood sample, and peripheral blood mononuclear cells were used for TCR beta sequencing. The Qiagen DNeasy Blood Extraction Kit was used to extract genomic DNA from the blood cell samples. A remark on this clone: Its antigen is still unknown. Per-base quality was not reported, and no clone a single base away is much larger than it.

Sequences were obtained from PBMCs. The chain employs TRBV6-6 and TRBJ2-5; the D gene cannot be resolved reliably. The receptor was derived from a male donor in good health and CMV-seronegative. The CDR3 protein is CASSQIDAEAQETQYF. The DNA reads as follows: TGTGCCAGCAGTCAGATCGACGCGGAAGCCCAAGAGACCCAGTACTTC.